A selection of T cell receptor beta chains follows, all from one sample in a study of T cell responses to AZD1222 COVID-19 vaccine. This table comes from immunoSEQ multiplex PCR, and its TCRdb copy is limited to in-frame clones, with some not included. The repertoire holds some 120,000 clones, around 92% seen once, with 1.1% in the top ten. The material sequenced was peripheral blood, taken on day 0 of AZD1222 vaccination. Receptors originate from an adult in good health. CDR3s include the opening cysteine and the closing phenylalanine or tryptophan. D genes are given only for firm matches. Size values are once, few and many counts, or a class for expanded clones, and some rows have none.

v_gene	d_gene	abundance	CDR3aa
TRBV2	-	-	CASTVTGSSSYEQYF
TRBV3-1/TRBV3-2	-	once	CASSLEGGTSGNTIYF
TRBV11-3	-	-	CASSLGGAGTGELFF
TRBV7-3	TRBD2	-	CASSLNAGGRETQYF
TRBV11-1	-	-	CASSLGAGLALFF
TRBV18	-	-	CASSASVSYNEQFF
TRBV28	-	few	CASTLSGNSPLHF
TRBV12-3/TRBV12-4	TRBD1	-	CASRPGTAYEQYF
TRBV19	-	-	CASSISRWYGYTF
TRBV4-2	-	once	CASSHALAARATEAFF
TRBV12-5	TRBD1	-	CASGFDRGYRNGYTF
TRBV6-5	-	once	CASTLGPPVYGYTF
TRBV5-1	TRBD2	-	CASSWIRSGRPDTQYF
TRBV5-5	-	-	CASSLSFGGYNEQFF
TRBV4-2	-	-	CASSQDPDHYEQYF
TRBV7-6	-	-	CASSLFGTYEQYF
TRBV25-1	TRBD1	once	CASSDYRGQYEQYF
TRBV6-5	TRBD1	-	CASSSTGGGNTIYF
TRBV29-1	-	-	CSVAQAGGYTF
TRBV7-8	TRBD1	-	CASSVKAQGANEQFF
TRBV5-1	-	-	CASLTGPNTGELFF
TRBV7-3	TRBD2	-	CASSLIGLAGVATDTQYF